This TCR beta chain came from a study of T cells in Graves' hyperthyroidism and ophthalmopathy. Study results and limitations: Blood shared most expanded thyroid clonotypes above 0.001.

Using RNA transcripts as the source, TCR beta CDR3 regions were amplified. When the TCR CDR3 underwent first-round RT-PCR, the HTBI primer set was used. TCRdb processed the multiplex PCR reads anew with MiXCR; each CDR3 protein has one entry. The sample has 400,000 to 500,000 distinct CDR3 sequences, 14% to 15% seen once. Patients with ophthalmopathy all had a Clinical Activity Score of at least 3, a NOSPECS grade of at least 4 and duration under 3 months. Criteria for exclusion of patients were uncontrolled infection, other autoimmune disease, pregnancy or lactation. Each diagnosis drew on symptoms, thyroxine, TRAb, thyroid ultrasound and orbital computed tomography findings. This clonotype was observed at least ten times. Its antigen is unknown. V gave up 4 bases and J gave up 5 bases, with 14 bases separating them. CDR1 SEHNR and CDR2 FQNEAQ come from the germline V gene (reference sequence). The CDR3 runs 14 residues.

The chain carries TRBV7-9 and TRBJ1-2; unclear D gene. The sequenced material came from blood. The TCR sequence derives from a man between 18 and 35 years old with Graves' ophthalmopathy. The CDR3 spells CASSSTTSEYGYTF. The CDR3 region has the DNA TGTGCCAGCAGCTCAACCACCTCAGAATATGGCTACACCTTC.